A single sample is the source of the 6 T cell receptor beta chains below, sequenced in a study of cytomegalovirus exposure and HLA in healthy donors. Primers: 60 Vbeta forward and 13 Jbeta reverse. Method: immunoSEQ multiplex PCR; TCRdb's copy keeps in-frame clones and lacks some. The data show approximately 73,000 clones, roughly 64% seen once. The sample taken for sequencing was PBMCs. The receptors were gathered from a man aged 30 to 39 in good health and CMV-seropositive.

In DNA form, the CDR3 reads TGTGCCAGCAGCTTTTCCCCAGGGGGGATCAATGAGCAGTTCTTC. Amino acid sequence: CASSFSPGGINEQFF. The genes are TRBV7-3 and TRBJ2-1; a possible D gene is TRBD1 (7 bases). Germline-derived CDR1 and CDR2 are SGHTA and FQGTGA. Trimming removed 3 bases at V and 6 bases at J, with 15 bases between. The CDR3 contains 15 residues.

The gene calls are TRBV11-2 and TRBJ2-1, with 9 bases fitting TRBD1. CDR3 size: 14 residues. Germline V lookup: CDR1 SGHAT, CDR2 FQNNGV. The V and J ends lost 5 bases and 5 bases, in that order; junction bases with no gene match: 4. The CDR3 bases are TGTGCCAGCAGCAGCCGGACAGGGGACAATGAGCAGTTCTTC. Its protein product is CASSSRTGDNEQFF.

This rearrangement joins TRBV19 to TRBJ2-5; D is perhaps TRBD1 (6 bases). Germline CDR1 and CDR2: LNHDA and SQIVND (reference sequence). The germline V and J ends were trimmed by 6 bases and 9 bases, with 29 bases remaining between them. This CDR3 is 17 amino acids long. CDR3 amino acids: CASRQTGRQVGPGAQYF. CDR3 bases: TGTGCCAGTAGACAGACAGGAAGACAGGTGGGACCCGGAGCCCAGTACTTC.

V usage is TRBV12-5 and J usage is TRBJ2-3; no clear D gene. V was cut by 0 bases and J by 1 base, with 17 bases left in between. CDR1 is LGHNT, CDR2 FRNRAP, per germline. There are 18 residues in the CDR3. CDR3 sequence: CASGLVLGRQVGTDTQYF. In DNA form, the CDR3 reads TGTGCTAGTGGTTTGGTATTGGGCAGGCAAGTAGGCACAGATACGCAGTATTTT. The full variable domain, completed using reference TRBV12-5 and TRBJ2-3, is DARVTQTPRHKVTEMGQEVTMRCQPILGHNTVFWYRQTMMQGLELLAYFRNRAPLDDSGMPKDRFSAEMPDATLATLKIQPSEPRDSAVYFCASGLVLGRQVGTDTQYFGPGTRLTVL.

The chain couples TRBV7-8 to TRBJ2-7, with D possibly matching TRBD1 (5 bases). Germline values: CDR1 SGHVS, CDR2 FQNEAQ. The CDR3 spans 14 residues. V was trimmed by 1 base and J by 2 bases, leaving 9 bases between them. Here the CDR3 reads CASSLGPGTYEQYF. The CDR3 DNA is TGTGCCAGCAGCTTAGGGCCAGGGACCTACGAGCAGTACTTC.

This chain uses TRBV30 with TRBJ2-3, with 8 bases lining up with TRBD1. J gave up 4 bases and V 5 bases, and 2 bases lay outside the gene matches. The CDR3 runs to 12 residues. Germline CDR1 GTSNPN, CDR2 SVGIG (reference sequence). CDR3 bases: TGTGCCTGGGACAGGGGAGCAGATACGCAGTATTTT. Protein product: CAWDRGADTQYF.